This T cell receptor (beta chain) derives from a study of Graves' ophthalmopathy and Graves' hyperthyroidism. Study observations and caveats: Ophthalmopathy progression was predicted by the model at about 69% sensitivity and about 74% specificity.

This CDR3 comprises 13 residues. J gave up 5 bases and V 4 bases, and 4 bases lay outside the gene matches. CDR1 and CDR2 (germline): SGHAT, FQNNGV. Beta-chain TCR CDR3 regions were amplified from RNA transcripts. In the first round, RT-PCR was carried out with HTBI primers, and a multiplex PCR formed the second round. TCRdb fed the multiplex PCR reads into MiXCR, producing one record per CDR3 protein. This sample carries hundreds of thousands of distinct CDR3 sequences, 22% of them seen once, and the ten largest clones take around 6.9%. Aged 18 to 65, hyperthyroidism patients had new diagnoses of under 2 months' duration. The authors diagnosed from clinical symptoms, serum thyroxine, TRAb, thyroid ultrasound and orbital computed tomography. A few counts support this clonotype. Antigen: not known.

Sequencing was performed on peripheral blood. This receptor was obtained from a woman between 18 and 30 years old with stable Graves' hyperthyroidism. Some clones in this sample may be carry-over from other donors' samples. V gene TRBV11-2 combines with J gene TRBJ2-5, with 7 bases identical to TRBD2. CDR3 bases: TGTGCCAGCAGCTCGGACGGGGGGGAGACCCAGTACTTC. It specifies CASSSDGGETQYF.